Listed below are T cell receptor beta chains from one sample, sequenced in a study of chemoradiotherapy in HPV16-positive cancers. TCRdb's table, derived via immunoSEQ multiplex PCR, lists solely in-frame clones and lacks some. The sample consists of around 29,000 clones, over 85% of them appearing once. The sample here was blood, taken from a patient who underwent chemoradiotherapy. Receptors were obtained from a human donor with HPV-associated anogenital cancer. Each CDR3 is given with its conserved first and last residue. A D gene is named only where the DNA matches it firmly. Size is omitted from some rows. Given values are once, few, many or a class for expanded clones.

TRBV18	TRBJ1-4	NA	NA	CASSAYSGEKLFF	TGTGCCAGCTCAGCTTACAGTGGTGAAAAACTGTTTTTT
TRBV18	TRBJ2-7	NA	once	CASSPIRAHEQYF	TGTGCCAGCTCACCGATCAGGGCCCACGAGCAGTACTTC
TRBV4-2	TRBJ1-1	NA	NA	CASSADPSGDTEAFF	TGTGCCAGCAGTGCGGACCCTTCTGGGGACACTGAAGCTTTCTTT
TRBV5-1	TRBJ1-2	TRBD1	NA	CASSLRGDMGGYTF	TGCGCCAGCAGCCTCAGGGGGGACATGGGGGGCTACACCTTC
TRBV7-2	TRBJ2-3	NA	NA	CASSSLTSTDTQYF	TGTGCCAGCAGCTCGTTAACTAGCACAGATACGCAGTATTTT
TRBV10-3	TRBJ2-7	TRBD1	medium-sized	CAISDGQVSYEQYF	TGTGCCATCAGTGACGGACAGGTGTCCTACGAGCAGTACTTC
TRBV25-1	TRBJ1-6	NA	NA	CASSEAWGVSPLHF	TGTGCCAGCAGTGAGGCATGGGGTGTTTCACCCCTCCACTTT
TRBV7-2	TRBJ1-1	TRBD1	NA	CASSLGRGQAFF	TGTGCCAGCAGCTTAGGCAGGGGGCAAGCTTTCTTT
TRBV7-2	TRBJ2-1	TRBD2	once	CASSMLAGAGYNEQFF	TGTGCCAGCAGCATGTTAGCGGGAGCGGGCTACAATGAGCAGTTCTTC
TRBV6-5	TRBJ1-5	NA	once	CASIRGSNQPQHF	TGTGCCAGCATCCGCGGGTCCAATCAGCCCCAGCATTTT
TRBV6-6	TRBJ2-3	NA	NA	CASSYGTDTQYF	TGTGCCAGCAGTTACGGAACGGATACGCAGTATTTT
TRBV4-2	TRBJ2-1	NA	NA	CASTRGLGSNEQFF	TGTGCCAGCACCCGGGGCCTAGGTTCCAATGAGCAGTTCTTC
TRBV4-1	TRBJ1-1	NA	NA	CASSQDKRGSTEAFF	TGCGCCAGCAGCCAAGATAAGAGGGGATCCACTGAAGCTTTCTTT